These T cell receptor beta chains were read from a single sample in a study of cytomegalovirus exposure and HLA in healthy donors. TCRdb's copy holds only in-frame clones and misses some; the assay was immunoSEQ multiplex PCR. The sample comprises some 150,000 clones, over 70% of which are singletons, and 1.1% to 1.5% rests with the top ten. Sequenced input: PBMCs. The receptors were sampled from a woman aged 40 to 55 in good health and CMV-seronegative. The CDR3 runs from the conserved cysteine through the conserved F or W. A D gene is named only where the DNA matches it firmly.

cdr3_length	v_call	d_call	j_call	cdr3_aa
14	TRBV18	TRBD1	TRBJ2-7	CASSHRDRGEEQYF
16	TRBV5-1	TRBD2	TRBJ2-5	CASSDRTSGGAETQYF
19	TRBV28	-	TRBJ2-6	CASSLLTNREGSGANVLTF
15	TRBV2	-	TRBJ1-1	CASRIREFTNTEAFF
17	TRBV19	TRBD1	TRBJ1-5	CASRQGALSYSNQPQHF
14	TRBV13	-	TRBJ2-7	CASSNPGGAYEQYF
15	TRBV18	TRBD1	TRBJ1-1	CASSPWGQSNTEAFF
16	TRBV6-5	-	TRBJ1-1	CASSYSMGQPSREAFF
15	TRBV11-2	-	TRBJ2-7	CASSWLQGRLYEQYF
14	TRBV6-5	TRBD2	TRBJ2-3	CASSRGGSTDTQYF
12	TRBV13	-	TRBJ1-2	CASYRGGSGYTF
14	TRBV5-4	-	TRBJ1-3	CASSLGTPGNTIYF
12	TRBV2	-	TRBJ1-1	CASIRTARDAFF
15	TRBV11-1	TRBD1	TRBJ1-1	CASSSPGTGNTEAFF
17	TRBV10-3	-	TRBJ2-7	CAISESERTGSSYEQYF
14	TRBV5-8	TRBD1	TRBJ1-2	CASSLEDRGRGCTF
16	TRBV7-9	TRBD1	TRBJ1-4	CASSFGEGQGIEKLFF
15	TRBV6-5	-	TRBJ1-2	CASSSEGRRSYGYTF
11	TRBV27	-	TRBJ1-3	CASSSRNTIYF
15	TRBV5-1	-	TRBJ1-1	CASSLGTVSNTEAFF
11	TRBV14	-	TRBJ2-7	CASSHSNEQYF
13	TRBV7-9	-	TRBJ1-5	CASSLESRQPQHF
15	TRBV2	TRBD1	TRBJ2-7	CASREGQGYSYEQYF
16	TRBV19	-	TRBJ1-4	CASSPPPAGLKEKLFF
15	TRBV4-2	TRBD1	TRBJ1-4	CASSQQTGFGEKLFF
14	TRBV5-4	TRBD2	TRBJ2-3	CASSFSGATDTQYF
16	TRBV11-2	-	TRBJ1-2	CASSLDPGSSNYGYTF
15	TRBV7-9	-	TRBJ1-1	CASSLQPTENTEAFF
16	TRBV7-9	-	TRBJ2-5	CASSLVDRAWGETQYF
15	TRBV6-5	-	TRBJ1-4	CASSYSGREGEKLFF
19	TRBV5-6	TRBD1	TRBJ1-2	CASSLLRPGTDRRDYGYTF
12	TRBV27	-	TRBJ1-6	CASSSLSSPLHF